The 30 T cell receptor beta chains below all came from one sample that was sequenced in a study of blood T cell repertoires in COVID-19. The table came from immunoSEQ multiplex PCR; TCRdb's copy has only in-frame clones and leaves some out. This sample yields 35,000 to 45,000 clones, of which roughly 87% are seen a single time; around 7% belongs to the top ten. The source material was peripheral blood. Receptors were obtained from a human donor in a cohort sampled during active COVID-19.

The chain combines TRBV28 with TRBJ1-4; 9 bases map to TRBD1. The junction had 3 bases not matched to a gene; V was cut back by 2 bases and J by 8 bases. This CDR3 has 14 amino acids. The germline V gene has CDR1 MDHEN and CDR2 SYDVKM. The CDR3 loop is CASSLTGGIEKLFF. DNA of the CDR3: TGTGCCAGCAGTTTAACAGGGGGCATCGAAAAACTGTTTTTT.

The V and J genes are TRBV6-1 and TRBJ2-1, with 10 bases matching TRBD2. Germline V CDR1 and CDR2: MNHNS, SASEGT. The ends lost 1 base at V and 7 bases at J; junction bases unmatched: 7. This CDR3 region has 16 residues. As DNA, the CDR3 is TGTGCCAGCAGTGAAGGGCTAGCGGGAGTGGTGAATGAGCAGTTCTTC. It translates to CASSEGLAGVVNEQFF.

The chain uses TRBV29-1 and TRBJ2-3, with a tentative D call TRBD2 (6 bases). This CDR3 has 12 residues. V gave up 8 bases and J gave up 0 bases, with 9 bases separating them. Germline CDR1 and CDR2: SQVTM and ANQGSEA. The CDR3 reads CSMAGSTDTQYF. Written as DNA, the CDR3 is TGCAGCATGGCGGGAAGCACAGATACGCAGTATTTT.

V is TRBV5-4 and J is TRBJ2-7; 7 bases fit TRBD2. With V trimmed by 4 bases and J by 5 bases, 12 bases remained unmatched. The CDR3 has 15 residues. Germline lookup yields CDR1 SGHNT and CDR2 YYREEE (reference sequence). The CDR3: CASSPSGRAFDEQYF. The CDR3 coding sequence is TGTGCCAGCAGCCCGAGTGGGAGGGCCTTCGACGAGCAGTACTTC.

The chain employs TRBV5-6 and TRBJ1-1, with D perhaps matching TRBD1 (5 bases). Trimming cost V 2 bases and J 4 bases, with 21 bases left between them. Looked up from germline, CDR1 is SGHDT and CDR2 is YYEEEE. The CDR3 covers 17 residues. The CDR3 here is CASSFGYLRVLRTEAFF. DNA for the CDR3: TGTGCCAGCAGCTTTGGGTATCTCAGGGTCCTTCGCACTGAAGCTTTCTTT.

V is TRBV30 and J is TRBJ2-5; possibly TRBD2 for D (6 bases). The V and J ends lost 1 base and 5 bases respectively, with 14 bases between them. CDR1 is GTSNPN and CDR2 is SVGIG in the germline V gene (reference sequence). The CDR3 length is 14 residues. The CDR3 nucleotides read TGTGCCTGGAGTGGTGGACAAGGGAGGGAGACCCAGTACTTC. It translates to CAWSGGQGRETQYF.

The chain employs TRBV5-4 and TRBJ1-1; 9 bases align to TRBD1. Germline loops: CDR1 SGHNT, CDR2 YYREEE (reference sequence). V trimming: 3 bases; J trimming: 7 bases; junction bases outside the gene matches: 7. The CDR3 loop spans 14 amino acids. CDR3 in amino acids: CASSYRGQIGEAFF. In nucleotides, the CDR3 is TGTGCCAGCAGCTACAGGGGGCAAATAGGTGAAGCTTTCTTT.

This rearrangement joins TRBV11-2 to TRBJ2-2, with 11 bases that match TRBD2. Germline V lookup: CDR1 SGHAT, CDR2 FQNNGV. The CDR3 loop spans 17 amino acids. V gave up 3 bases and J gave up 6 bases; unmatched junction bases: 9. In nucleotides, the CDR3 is TGTGCCAGCAGCTTGCTGACTAGCGGGGTTCGAGCCGGGGAGCTGTTTTTT. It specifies CASSLLTSGVRAGELFF.

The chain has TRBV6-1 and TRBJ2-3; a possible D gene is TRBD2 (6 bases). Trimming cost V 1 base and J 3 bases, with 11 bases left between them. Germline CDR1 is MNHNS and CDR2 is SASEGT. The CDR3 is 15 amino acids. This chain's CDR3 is CASSEVLGTTDTQYF. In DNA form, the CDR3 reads TGTGCCAGCAGTGAAGTCTTAGGGACTACAGATACGCAGTATTTT.

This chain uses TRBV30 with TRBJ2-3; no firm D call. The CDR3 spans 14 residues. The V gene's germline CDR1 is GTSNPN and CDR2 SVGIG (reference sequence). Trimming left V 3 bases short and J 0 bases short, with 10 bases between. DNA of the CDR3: TGTGCCTGGAGGCCCGTTACTAGCACAGATACGCAGTATTTT. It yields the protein CAWRPVTSTDTQYF.

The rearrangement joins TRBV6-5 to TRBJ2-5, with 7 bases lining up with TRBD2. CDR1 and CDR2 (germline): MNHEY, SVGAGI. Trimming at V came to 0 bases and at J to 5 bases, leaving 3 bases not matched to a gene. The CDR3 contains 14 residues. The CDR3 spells CASSYSGGRETQYF. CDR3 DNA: TGTGCCAGCAGTTACTCGGGAGGGAGGGAGACCCAGTACTTC.

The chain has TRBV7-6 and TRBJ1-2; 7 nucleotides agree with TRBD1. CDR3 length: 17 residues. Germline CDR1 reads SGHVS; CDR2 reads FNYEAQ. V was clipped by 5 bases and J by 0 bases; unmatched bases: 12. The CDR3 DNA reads TGTGCCAGCAGCGCCCGATACAGGGGTCGGTCTAACTATGGCTACACCTTC. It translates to CASSARYRGRSNYGYTF.

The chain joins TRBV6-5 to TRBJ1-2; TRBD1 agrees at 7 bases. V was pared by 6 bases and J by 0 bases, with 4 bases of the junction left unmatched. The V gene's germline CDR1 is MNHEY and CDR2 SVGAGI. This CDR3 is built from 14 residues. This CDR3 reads CASSRDRSNYGYTF. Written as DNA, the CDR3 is TGTGCCAGCAGCCGGGACAGATCTAACTATGGCTACACCTTC.

The CDR3 DNA reads as TGTGCCAGCAGCCACCGTAACTATGGCTACACCTTC. It translates to CASSHRNYGYTF. This rearrangement joins TRBV3-1 (or the pseudogene TRBV3-2) to TRBJ1-2; D ambiguous. This CDR3 comprises 12 residues. CDR1 and CDR2 (germline): LGHDT, YNNKEL (reference sequence). V was clipped by 3 bases and J by 1 base, with 3 bases between them.

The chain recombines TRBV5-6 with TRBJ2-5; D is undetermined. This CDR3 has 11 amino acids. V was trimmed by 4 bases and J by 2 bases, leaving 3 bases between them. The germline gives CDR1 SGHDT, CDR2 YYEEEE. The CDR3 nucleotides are TGTGCCAGCAGCGTACAAGAGACCCAGTACTTC. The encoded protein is CASSVQETQYF.

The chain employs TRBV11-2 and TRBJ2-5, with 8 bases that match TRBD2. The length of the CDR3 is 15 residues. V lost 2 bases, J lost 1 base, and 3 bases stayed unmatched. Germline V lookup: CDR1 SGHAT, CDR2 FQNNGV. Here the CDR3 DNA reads TGTGCCAGCAGCTTACAGCGGGGGCCCCAAGAGACCCAGTACTTC. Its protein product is CASSLQRGPQETQYF. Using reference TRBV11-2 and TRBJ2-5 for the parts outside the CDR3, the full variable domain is EAGVAQSPRYKIIEKRQSVAFWCNPISGHATLYWYQQILGQGPKLLIQFQNNGVVDDSQLPKDRFSAERLKGVDSTLKIQPAKLEDSAVYLCASSLQRGPQETQYFGPGTRLLVL.

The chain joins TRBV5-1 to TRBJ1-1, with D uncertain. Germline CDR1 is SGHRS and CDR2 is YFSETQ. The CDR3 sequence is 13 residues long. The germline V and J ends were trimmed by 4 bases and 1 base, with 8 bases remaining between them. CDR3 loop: CASSAPGNTEAFF. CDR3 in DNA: TGCGCCAGCAGCGCCCCCGGGAACACTGAAGCTTTCTTT.

This chain's CDR3 is CASSQSPSGDEQYF. CDR3 in DNA: TGCGCCAGCAGTCAATCGCCTAGCGGTGATGAGCAGTACTTC. The chain carries TRBV23-1 and TRBJ2-7; TRBD2 matches 7 bases. TRBV23-1 counts as an open reading frame of uncertain function. Trimming removed 0 bases from V and 7 bases from J; junction bases left unmatched: 6. This CDR3 is 14 amino acids long.

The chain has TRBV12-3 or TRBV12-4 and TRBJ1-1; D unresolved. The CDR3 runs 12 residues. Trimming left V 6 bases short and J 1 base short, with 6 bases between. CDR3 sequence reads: CASSRQNTEAFF. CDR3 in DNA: TGTGCCAGCAGCCGACAGAACACTGAAGCTTTCTTT.

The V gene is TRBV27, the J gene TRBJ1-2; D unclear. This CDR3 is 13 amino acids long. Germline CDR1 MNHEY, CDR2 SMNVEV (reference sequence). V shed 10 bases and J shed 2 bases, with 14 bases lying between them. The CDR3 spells CATSKEANYGYTF. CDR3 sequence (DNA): TGTGCCACCTCGAAAGAAGCGAACTATGGCTACACCTTC.

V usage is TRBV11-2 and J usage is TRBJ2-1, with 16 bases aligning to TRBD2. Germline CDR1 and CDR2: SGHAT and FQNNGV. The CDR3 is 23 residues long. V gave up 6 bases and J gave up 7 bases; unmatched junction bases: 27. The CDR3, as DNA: TGTGCCAGCAGTTACAAGATGCCGGGACTAGCGGGAGGGCCGATCGGACTTCGGAATGAGCAGTTCTTC. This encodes CASSYKMPGLAGGPIGLRNEQFF.

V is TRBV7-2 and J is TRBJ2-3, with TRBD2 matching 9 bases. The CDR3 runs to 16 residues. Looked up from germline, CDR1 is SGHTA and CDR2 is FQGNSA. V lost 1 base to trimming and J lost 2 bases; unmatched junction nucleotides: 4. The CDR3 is CASSLVASGNTDTQYF. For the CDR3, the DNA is TGTGCCAGCAGCTTAGTGGCTAGCGGGAACACAGATACGCAGTATTTT. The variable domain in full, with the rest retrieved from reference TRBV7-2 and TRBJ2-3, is GAGVSQSPSNKVTEKGKDVELRCDPISGHTALYWYRQSLGQGLEFLIYFQGNSAPDKSGLPSDRFSAERTGGSVSTLTIQRTQQEDSAVYLCASSLVASGNTDTQYFGPGTRLTVL.

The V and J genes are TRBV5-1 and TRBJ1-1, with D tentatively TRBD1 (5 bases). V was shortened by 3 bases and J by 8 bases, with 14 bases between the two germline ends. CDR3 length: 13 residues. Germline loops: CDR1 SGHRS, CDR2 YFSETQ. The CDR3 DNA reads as TGCGCCAGCAGCTCCAGGGCCGCGACCGAAGCTTTCTTT. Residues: CASSSRAATEAFF.

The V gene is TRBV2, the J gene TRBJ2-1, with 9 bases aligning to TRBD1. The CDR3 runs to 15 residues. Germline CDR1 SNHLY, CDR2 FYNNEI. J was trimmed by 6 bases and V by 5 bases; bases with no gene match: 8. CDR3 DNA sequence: TGTGCCAGCAGTCGACCGGGACAGGGCGGCAATGAGCAGTTCTTC. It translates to CASSRPGQGGNEQFF.

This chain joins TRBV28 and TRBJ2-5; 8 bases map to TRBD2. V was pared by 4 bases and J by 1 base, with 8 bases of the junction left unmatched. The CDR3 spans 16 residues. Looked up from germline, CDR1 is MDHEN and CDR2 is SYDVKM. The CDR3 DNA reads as TGTGCCAGCAGTTACGGGGGGGCGGGGCTCCAAGAGACCCAGTACTTC. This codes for CASSYGGAGLQETQYF.

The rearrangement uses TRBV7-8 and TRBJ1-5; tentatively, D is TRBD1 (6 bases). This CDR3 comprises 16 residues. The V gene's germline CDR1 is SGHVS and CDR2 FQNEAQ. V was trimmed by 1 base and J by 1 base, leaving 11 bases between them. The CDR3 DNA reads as TGTGCCAGCAGCTTAGTGGGAGGGGGGAGCAATCAGCCCCAGCATTTT. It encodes CASSLVGGGSNQPQHF.

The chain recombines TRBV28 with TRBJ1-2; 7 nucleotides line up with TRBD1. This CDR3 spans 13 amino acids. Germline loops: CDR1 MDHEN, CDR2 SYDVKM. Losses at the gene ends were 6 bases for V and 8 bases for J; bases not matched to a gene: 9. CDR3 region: CASSLGQEGGYTF. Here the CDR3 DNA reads TGTGCCAGCAGCCTCGGACAGGAGGGAGGCTACACCTTC.

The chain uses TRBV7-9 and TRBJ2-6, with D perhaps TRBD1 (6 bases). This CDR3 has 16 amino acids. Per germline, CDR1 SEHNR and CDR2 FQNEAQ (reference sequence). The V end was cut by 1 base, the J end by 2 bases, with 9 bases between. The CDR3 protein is CASSLDQGTGANVLTF. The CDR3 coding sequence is TGTGCCAGCAGCTTAGACCAGGGGACTGGGGCCAACGTCCTGACTTTC.

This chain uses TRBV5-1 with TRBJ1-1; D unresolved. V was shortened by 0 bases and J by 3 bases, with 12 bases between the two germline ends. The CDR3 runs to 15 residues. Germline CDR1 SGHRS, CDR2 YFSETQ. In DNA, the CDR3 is TGCGCCAGCAGCTTGGTATCCGGGAGGGACACTGAAGCTTTCTTT. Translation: CASSLVSGRDTEAFF.

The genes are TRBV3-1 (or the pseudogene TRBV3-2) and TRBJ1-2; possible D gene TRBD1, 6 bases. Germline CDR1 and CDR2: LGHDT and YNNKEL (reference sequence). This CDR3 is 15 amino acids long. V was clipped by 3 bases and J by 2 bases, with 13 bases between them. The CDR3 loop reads CASSQATGRNYGYTF. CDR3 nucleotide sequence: TGTGCCAGCAGCCAGGCGACAGGCCGGAACTATGGCTACACCTTC.